This T cell receptor beta chain is from a study of blood T cell repertoires in COVID-19. Study-wide context: Collection of acute and convalescent COVID-19 samples took place in the United States, Italy and Spain.

This clone was found a few times. Authors' data handling: Researchers report that nucleated cell counts were estimated from reference gene primer amplification. Sequencing was performed with immunoSEQ multiplex PCR; in TCRdb, only in-frame clones are kept and a portion is missing. D and trimming come from the DNA, and the V and J calls and clone size come from that table. Counted here are about 160,000 clones, roughly 74% occurring once; the ten biggest clones make up more than 11%. The germline gives CDR1 SNHLY, CDR2 FYNNEI. The CDR3 length is 14 residues. Trimming cost V 3 bases and J 2 bases, with 10 bases left between them.

Sequencing input: peripheral blood. This TCR was sampled from a woman of 80 years or more with acute or convalescent COVID-19. This chain uses TRBV2 with TRBJ1-2; D may be TRBD1 (5 bases). The CDR3 DNA reads TGTGCCAGCAGTGAGCAGGGTGGAAACTATGGCTACACCTTC. Its protein product is CASSEQGGNYGYTF.